Listed below are T cell receptor beta chains from one sample, sequenced in a study of Ad26.COV2.S vaccination and SARS-CoV-2 variants. Here immunoSEQ multiplex PCR was the method, and the copy in TCRdb shows in-frame clones only, minus some. This repertoire shows around 250,000 clones, 87% found once; its top ten account for just under 3%. The source material was peripheral blood, sampled in a trial of Ad26.COV2.S vaccine versus placebo. The receptors here all came from a person between 18 and 65 years old who received the Ad26.COV2.S COVID-19 vaccine or a placebo. The CDR3 runs from the conserved cysteine through the conserved F or W. The D gene is left open where the match is weak. The listing skips clone size in some rows; elsewhere it reads once, few, many or a size class.

abundance,v_gene,d_gene,j_gene,len,CDR3nt,CDR3aa
-,TRBV5-1,TRBD1,TRBJ1-1,16,TGCGCCAGCAGCCTCCTGACAGGGTCGATGAACACTGAAGCTTTCTTT,CASSLLTGSMNTEAFF
few,TRBV18,-,TRBJ2-5,15,TGTGCCAGCTCACCTTTAAACCCGCCACAAGAGACCCAGTACTTC,CASSPLNPPQETQYF
-,TRBV27,TRBD2,TRBJ2-3,16,TGTGCCAGCAGTTCGCTTAGCGGGCCTTACACAGATACGCAGTATTTT,CASSSLSGPYTDTQYF
-,TRBV11-3,TRBD2,TRBJ2-4,15,TGTGCCAGCAGCCCGGGGAGTAGCGGGAGGGACATTCAGTACTTC,CASSPGSSGRDIQYF
-,TRBV5-6,-,TRBJ2-1,15,TGTGCCAGCCGCTTCGGGGTTAGGTCCTACAATGAGCAGTTCTTC,CASRFGVRSYNEQFF
-,TRBV7-9,-,TRBJ1-2,12,TGTGCCAGCAGCGAAGACGGCTATGGCTACACCTTC,CASSEDGYGYTF
-,TRBV5-1,-,TRBJ2-7,15,TGCGCCAGCAGCTTGGCCGATGACAGCGGTTACGAGCAGTACTTC,CASSLADDSGYEQYF
-,TRBV5-3,-,TRBJ1-1,14,TGTGCCAGAAGCCCAAGGACAGCGAACACTGAAGCTTTCTTT,CARSPRTANTEAFF
once,TRBV15,-,TRBJ1-4,16,TGTGCCACCAGCAGATCTCCAGGGGTGTCTAATGAAAAACTGTTTTTT,CATSRSPGVSNEKLFF
-,TRBV4-1,TRBD2,TRBJ2-1,15,TGCGCCAGCAGGGACCGGGAGGGCAATTTCAATGAGCAGTTCTTC,CASRDREGNFNEQFF
-,TRBV6-2/TRBV6-3,TRBD1,TRBJ1-1,16,TGTGCCAGCAGTTACTGGATTGGGACAGGGGACACTGAAGCTTTCTTT,CASSYWIGTGDTEAFF
-,TRBV13,-,TRBJ2-3,15,TGTGCCAGCAGCTTGCTGCGTGCCCCGCGAGATACGCAGTATTTT,CASSLLRAPRDTQYF
-,TRBV7-3,TRBD2,TRBJ2-1,15,TGTGCCAGCAGCTCGGGACTAGCGAGGTACAATGAGCAGTTCTTC,CASSSGLARYNEQFF
-,TRBV12-3/TRBV12-4,-,TRBJ1-1,12,TGTGCCAGCAGTTCCTCCCCCCCCCTGACTTTCTTT,CASSSSPPLTFF
-,TRBV27,TRBD1,TRBJ1-6,14,TGTGCCAGCAGCGGCCAGGGGGCTTGGGCACCCCTCCACTTT,CASSGQGAWAPLHF
-,TRBV19,-,TRBJ2-2,14,TGTGCCAGTAGTATAAGTGATGGGGCCGGGGAGCTGTTTTTT,CASSISDGAGELFF
-,TRBV21-1,-,TRBJ2-3,16,TGTGCCAGCAGCAAAATAAAGACTACGATGGCAGATACGCAGTATTTT,CASSKIKTTMADTQYF
-,TRBV6-5,TRBD1,TRBJ1-2,14,TGTGCCAGCAGTTATACAGGGGTTAACTATGGCTACACCTTC,CASSYTGVNYGYTF
-,TRBV2,-,TRBJ1-5,14,TGTGCCAGCAGTCCCCAGGGGTGGGATCAGCCCCAGCATTTT,CASSPQGWDQPQHF
-,TRBV4-2,TRBD2,TRBJ2-1,18,TGTGCCAGCAGCCAAGATCGCCGCCGTCCGGGGGGGCGCGATGAGCAGTTCTTC,CASSQDRRRPGGRDEQFF
-,TRBV2,-,TRBJ1-3,15,TGTGCCAGCAGTTTAGCTGCGGCCGTGGGAAACACCATATATTTT,CASSLAAAVGNTIYF
-,TRBV9,TRBD1,TRBJ1-4,16,TGTGCCAGCAGCGAGGGACAGCTAGCAACTAATGAAAAACTGTTTTTT,CASSEGQLATNEKLFF
-,TRBV29-1,-,TRBJ1-5,13,TGCAGCGTTGTTAAGGACATCAATCAGCCCCAGCATTTT,CSVVKDINQPQHF
-,TRBV6-5,-,TRBJ2-7,14,TGTGCCAGCAGTTACTCGAAAGGACCCTACGAGCAGTACTTC,CASSYSKGPYEQYF
-,TRBV19,TRBD1,TRBJ2-5,15,TGTGCCAGTAACGCTGCGACAGGGGGCCGGGAGACCCAGTACTTC,CASNAATGGRETQYF
-,TRBV19,TRBD1,TRBJ1-5,14,TGTGCCAGTAGTGAAACAGGGGTGCATCAGCCCCAGCATTTT,CASSETGVHQPQHF
-,TRBV19,TRBD1,TRBJ2-5,14,TGTGCCAGTAGTTCTTGGACAGGGACGGAGACCCAGTACTTC,CASSSWTGTETQYF
-,TRBV10-3,TRBD2,TRBJ2-5,17,TGTGCCATCAGTGAGAAGTCTAGCGGGAGCGGGGGAGAGACCCAGTACTTC,CAISEKSSGSGGETQYF
-,TRBV11-3,TRBD2,TRBJ2-1,15,TGTGCCAGCAGCTTACGACTAGCGGAATACAATGAGCAGTTCTTC,CASSLRLAEYNEQFF
-,TRBV10-1,TRBD1,TRBJ2-2,15,TGCGCCAGCAGTGACACAGGGGGCAAGGGCGGGGAGCTGTTTTTT,CASSDTGGKGGELFF
-,TRBV4-3,TRBD1,TRBJ1-2,13,TGCGCCAGCAGCCGACTGGGACAGGGTGGCTACACCTTC,CASSRLGQGGYTF
-,TRBV7-3,-,TRBJ2-2,14,TGTGCCAGCAGCTTAGGGGGGAACACCGGGGAGCTGTTTTTT,CASSLGGNTGELFF
-,TRBV27,TRBD1,TRBJ1-2,14,TGTGCCAGCAGTGGCGACAGGGGGAGCTATGGCTACACCTTC,CASSGDRGSYGYTF
-,TRBV2,-,TRBJ1-1,14,TGTGCCAGCACCCCCGGGCCAATGAACACTGAAGCTTTCTTT,CASTPGPMNTEAFF
-,TRBV7-2,-,TRBJ1-6,15,TGTGCCAGCAGCTTAGTGGCCCTAACATTTTCACCCCTCCACTTT,CASSLVALTFSPLHF
-,TRBV30,-,TRBJ2-1,17,TGTGCCTGGGAACGTTTGACGGGTCACACCCGGGGCAATGAGCAGTTCTTC,CAWERLTGHTRGNEQFF
-,TRBV7-9,TRBD2,TRBJ2-2,16,TGTGCCAGCAGCCCTACGGGGGGGGCGAACACCGGGGAGCTGTTTTTT,CASSPTGGANTGELFF
-,TRBV18,TRBD1,TRBJ1-3,14,TGTGCCAGCTCACCAACAGGGGCTGGAAACACCATATATTTT,CASSPTGAGNTIYF
-,TRBV27,-,TRBJ1-1,13,TGTGCCAGCAGCCCTGTGGCAGGCGGAGAAGCTTTCTTT,CASSPVAGGEAFF
-,TRBV12-3/TRBV12-4,TRBD1,TRBJ2-4,13,TGTGCCAGCAGGGAGACAGGGGCGGGCATTCAGTACTTC,CASRETGAGIQYF
-,TRBV4-1,-,TRBJ2-3,17,TGCGCCAGCAGCCACCCCCCTGCGGGTCATCAGACAGATACGCAGTATTTT,CASSHPPAGHQTDTQYF
-,TRBV4-3,-,TRBJ1-6,16,TGCGCCAGCAGCCAAGATGGGAAGGTGTATAATTCACCCCTCCACTTT,CASSQDGKVYNSPLHF
-,TRBV4-1,-,TRBJ1-5,16,TGCGCCAGCAGCCAGGCCACGGGCCGGAGCAATCAGCCCCAGCATTTT,CASSQATGRSNQPQHF
-,TRBV30,-,TRBJ1-4,13,TGTGCCTGGGGCCCGGGGGGCCAGGAAAAACTGTTTTTT,CAWGPGGQEKLFF
-,TRBV9,-,TRBJ2-3,14,-,CASSVGGGTRDVYF
-,TRBV5-1,TRBD1,TRBJ1-3,16,TGCGCCAGCAGCACCCGACAGGGGGCAACTGGAAACACCATATATTTT,CASSTRQGATGNTIYF
-,TRBV19,TRBD1,TRBJ2-3,15,TGTGCCAGTAGTACTTGGACAGGGCCCACAGATACGCAGTATTTT,CASSTWTGPTDTQYF
once,TRBV5-1,TRBD2,TRBJ2-5,16,TGCGCCAGCAGCGCGGGACTAGCGGGCGGCCAAGAGACCCAGTACTTC,CASSAGLAGGQETQYF
few,TRBV5-4,TRBD1,TRBJ1-1,15,TGTGCCAGCAGCTTGAGGGGAGGGGGCAACACTGAAGCTTTCTTT,CASSLRGGGNTEAFF
-,TRBV4-1,TRBD2,TRBJ2-1,16,TGCGCCAGCAGCCAAGACCCCGTTAGCGGGAGGAATGAGCAGTTCTTC,CASSQDPVSGRNEQFF
-,TRBV12-3/TRBV12-4,-,TRBJ2-1,12,TGTGCCAGCAGTTTTCAGGGTTATGAGCAGTTCTTC,CASSFQGYEQFF